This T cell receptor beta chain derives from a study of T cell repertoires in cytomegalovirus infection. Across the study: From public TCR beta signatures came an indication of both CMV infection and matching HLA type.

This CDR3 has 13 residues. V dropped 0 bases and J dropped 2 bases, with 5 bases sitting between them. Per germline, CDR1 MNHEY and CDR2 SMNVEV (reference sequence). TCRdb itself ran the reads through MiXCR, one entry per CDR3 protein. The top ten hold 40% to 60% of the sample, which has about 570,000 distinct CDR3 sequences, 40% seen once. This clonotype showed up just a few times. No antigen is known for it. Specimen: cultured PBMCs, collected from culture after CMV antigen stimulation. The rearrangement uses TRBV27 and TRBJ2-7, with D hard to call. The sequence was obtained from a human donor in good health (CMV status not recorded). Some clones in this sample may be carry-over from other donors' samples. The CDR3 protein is CASSLSATYEQYF. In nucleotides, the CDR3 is TGTGCCAGCAGTTTATCGGCAACCTACGAGCAGTACTTC.